This paragraph covers one TCR beta chain sequence. The sample is drawn from a study of blood T cell repertoires in COVID-19. Study information: From T cells, B-cell-depleted T cells, or PBMCs came the material, which was cDNA or gDNA.

Germline lookup yields CDR1 SGHTA and CDR2 FQGNSA. CDR3 length equals 13 residues. Trimming removed 10 bases from V and 2 bases from J; junction bases left unmatched: 6. In the authors' methods: Using reference gene primer amplification, nucleated cell counts were estimated. The protocol was immunoSEQ multiplex PCR, while the TCRdb copy is restricted to in-frame clones and leaves out a portion. The DNA gave D and trimming, while V, J and clone size come from that table. The sample has about 39,000 clones, about 82% seen once; the top ten hold about a tenth. Sequenced sample: peripheral blood. The source of this sequence is a man between 60 and 75 years old in a cohort sampled during active COVID-19. This chain joins TRBV7-2 and TRBJ2-3; TRBD2 agrees at 7 bases. The CDR3 region has the DNA TGTGCCAAGGCTGCGGGAGCCACAGATACGCAGTATTTT. As protein: CAKAAGATDTQYF.